This T cell receptor beta chain was sequenced in a study of technical replicates of blood from several donors. Clones were sequenced by immunoSEQ multiplex PCR, and TCRdb holds only the in-frame ones, with some missing. The table includes about 97,000 clones, 96% detected once. Germline loops: CDR1 MNHEY, CDR2 SVGAGI. The CDR3 is 11 residues long. Deletions cut 5 bases from V and 6 bases from J, with 8 bases between. This clonotype originated in a human donor in good health. The sample was T cells isolated from PBMCs. The rearrangement links TRBV6-5 to TRBJ2-7; D perhaps matches TRBD2 (5 bases). The CDR3 here is CASSGAGEQYF. The CDR3 bases are TGTGCCAGCAGTGGTGCGGGCGAGCAGTACTTC.